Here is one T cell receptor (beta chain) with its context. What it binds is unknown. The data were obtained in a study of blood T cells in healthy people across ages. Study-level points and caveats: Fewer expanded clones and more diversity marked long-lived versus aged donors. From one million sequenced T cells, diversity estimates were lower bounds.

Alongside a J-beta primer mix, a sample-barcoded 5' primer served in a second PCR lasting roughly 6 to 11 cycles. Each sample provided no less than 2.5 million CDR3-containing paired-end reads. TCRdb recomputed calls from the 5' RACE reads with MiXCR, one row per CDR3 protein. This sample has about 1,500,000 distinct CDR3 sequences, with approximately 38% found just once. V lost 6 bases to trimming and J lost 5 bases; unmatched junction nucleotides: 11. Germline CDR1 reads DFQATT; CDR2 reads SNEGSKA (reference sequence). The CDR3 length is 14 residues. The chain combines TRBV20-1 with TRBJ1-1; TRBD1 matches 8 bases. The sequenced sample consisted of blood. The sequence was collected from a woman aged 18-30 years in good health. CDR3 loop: CSALQGAGETEAFF. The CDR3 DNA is TGCAGTGCCCTCCAGGGGGCAGGGGAAACTGAAGCTTTCTTT.